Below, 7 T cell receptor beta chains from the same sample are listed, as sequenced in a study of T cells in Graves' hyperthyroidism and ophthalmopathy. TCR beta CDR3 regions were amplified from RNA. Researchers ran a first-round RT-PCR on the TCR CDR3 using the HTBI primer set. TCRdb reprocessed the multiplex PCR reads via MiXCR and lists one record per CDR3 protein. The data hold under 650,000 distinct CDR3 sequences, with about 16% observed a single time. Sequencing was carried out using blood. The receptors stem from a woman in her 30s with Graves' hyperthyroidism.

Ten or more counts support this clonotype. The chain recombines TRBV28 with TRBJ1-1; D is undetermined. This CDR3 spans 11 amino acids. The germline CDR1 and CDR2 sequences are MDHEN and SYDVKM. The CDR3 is CVARMNTEAFF. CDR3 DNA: TGTGTTGCCCGGATGAACACTGAAGCTTTCTTT.

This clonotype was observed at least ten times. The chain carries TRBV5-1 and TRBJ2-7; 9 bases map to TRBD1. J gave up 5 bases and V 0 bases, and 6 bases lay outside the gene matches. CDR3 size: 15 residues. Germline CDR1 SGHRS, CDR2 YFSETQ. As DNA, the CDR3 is TGCGCCAGCAGCTTGGGGACAGGGGAAGGTCACGAGCAGTACTTC. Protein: CASSLGTGEGHEQYF.

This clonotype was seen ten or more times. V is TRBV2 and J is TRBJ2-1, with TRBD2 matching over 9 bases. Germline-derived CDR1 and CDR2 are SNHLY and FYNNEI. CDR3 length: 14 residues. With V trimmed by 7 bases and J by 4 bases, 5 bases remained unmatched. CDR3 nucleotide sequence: TGTGCCAGCAAACCTAGCGGGGCTTACAATGAGCAGTTCTTC. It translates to CASKPSGAYNEQFF. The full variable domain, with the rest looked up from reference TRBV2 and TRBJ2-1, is EPEVTQTPSHQVTQMGQEVILRCVPISNHLYFYWYRQILGQKVEFLVSFYNNEISEKSEIFDDQFSVERPDGSNFTLKIRSTKLEDSAMYFCASKPSGAYNEQFFGPGTRLTVL.

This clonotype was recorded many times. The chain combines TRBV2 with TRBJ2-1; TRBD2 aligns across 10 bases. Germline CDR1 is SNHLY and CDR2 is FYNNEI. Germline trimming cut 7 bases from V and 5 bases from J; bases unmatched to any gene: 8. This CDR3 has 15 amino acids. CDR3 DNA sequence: TGTGCCAGCAAGCTAGCGGGAGAGAATGACAATGAGCAGTTCTTC. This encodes CASKLAGENDNEQFF.

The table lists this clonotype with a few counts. This CDR3 is CASSLGGNNEQYF. The CDR3 nucleotides are TGTGCCAGCAGCTTGGGCGGCAACAACGAGCAGTACTTC. This chain links TRBV7-3 with TRBJ2-7; D remains ambiguous. V was cut by 3 bases and J by 5 bases, with 11 bases left in between. Germline V gene data show CDR1 as SGHTA and CDR2 as FQGTGA. This CDR3 contains 13 residues.

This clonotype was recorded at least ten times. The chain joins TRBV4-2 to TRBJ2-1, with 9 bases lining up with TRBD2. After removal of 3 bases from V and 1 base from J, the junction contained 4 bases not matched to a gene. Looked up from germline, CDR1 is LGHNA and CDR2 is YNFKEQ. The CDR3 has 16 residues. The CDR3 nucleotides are TGTGCCAGCAGCCATGCTAGCGGGAATTCCTACAATGAGCAGTTCTTC. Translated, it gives CASSHASGNSYNEQFF.

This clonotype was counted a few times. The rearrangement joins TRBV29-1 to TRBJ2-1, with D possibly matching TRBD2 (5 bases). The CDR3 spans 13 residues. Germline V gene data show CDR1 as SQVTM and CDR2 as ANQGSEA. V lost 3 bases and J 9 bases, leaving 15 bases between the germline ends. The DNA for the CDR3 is TGCAGCGTTGAGTTGTGGCTAGCAGGTGAGCAGTTCTTC. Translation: CSVELWLAGEQFF.